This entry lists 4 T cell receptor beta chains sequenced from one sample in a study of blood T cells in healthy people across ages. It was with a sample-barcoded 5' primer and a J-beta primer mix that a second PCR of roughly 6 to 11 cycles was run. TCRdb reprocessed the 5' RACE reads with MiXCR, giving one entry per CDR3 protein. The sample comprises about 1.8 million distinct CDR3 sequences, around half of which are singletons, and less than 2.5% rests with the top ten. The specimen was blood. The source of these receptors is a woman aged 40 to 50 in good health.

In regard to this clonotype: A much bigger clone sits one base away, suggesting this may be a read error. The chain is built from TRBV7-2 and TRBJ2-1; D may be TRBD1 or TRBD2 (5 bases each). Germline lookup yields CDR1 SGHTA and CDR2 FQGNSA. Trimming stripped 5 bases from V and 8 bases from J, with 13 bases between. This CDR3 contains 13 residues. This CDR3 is CASSRRDGDEQFF. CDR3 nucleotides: TGTGCCAGCAGCCGCCGGGACGGGGATGAGCAGTTCTTC.

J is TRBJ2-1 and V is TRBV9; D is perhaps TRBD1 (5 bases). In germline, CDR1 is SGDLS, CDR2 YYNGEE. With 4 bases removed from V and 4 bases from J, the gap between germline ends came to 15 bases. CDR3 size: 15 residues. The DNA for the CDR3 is TGTGCCAGCAGCCCTATCAGGACAATTTACAATGAGCAGTTCTTC. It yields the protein CASSPIRTIYNEQFF.

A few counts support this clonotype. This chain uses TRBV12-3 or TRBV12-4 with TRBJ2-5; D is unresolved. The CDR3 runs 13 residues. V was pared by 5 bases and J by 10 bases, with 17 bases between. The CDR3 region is CASSPGTLQIQYF. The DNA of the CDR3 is TGTGCCAGCAGTCCCGGTACACTTCAGATCCAGTACTTC.

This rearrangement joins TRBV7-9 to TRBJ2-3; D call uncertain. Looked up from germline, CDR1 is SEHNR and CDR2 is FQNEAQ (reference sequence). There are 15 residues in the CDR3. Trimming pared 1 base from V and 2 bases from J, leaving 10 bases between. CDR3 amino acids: CASSLVTAYTDTQYF. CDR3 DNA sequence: TGTGCCAGCAGCTTAGTAACGGCCTACACAGATACGCAGTATTTT.